The sequence of this T cell receptor (beta chain) was determined in a study of T cell repertoires in cytomegalovirus infection. Study as a whole: It was the public TCR beta signatures that indicated both CMV infection and matching HLA type. Broader study findings: Using cumulative public TCR beta family frequency, the authors identified those who carried CMV together with the relevant HLA. The ex vivo response was dominated by HLA-C-restricted CMV-specific TCR beta clonotypes.

MiXCR, run by TCRdb on the reads, gives a single entry per CDR3 protein. The sample yields some 700,000 distinct CDR3 sequences, roughly 33% seen once. CDR3 length equals 14 residues. Germline lookup yields CDR1 SQVTM and CDR2 ANQGSEA. The ends lost 0 bases at V and 11 bases at J; junction bases unmatched: 8. Points on this clonotype: Its antigen is not identified.

This rearrangement joins TRBV29-1 to TRBJ2-2; 8 bases agree with TRBD1. Material: cultured PBMCs, obtained from culture after CMV antigen stimulation. The source is a human donor in good health (CMV status not recorded). Some clones in this sample may be carry-over from other donors' samples. The CDR3 region is CSVEDVTGVGELFF. The CDR3 DNA reads TGCAGCGTTGAAGATGTGACAGGGGTCGGAGAGCTGTTTTTT.